The sequence of this T cell receptor (beta chain) was determined in a study of T cell repertoires in cytomegalovirus infection. Germline loops: CDR1 SGHTA, CDR2 FQGNSA. This CDR3 has 14 amino acids. V was pared by 1 base and J by 4 bases, with 10 bases between. TCRdb ran MiXCR on the reads and lists one entry per CDR3 protein. The sample shows fewer than 300,000 distinct CDR3 sequences, about 25% of them seen only once. A few counts support this clonotype. Sequencing was carried out using PBMCs. This TCR derives from a human donor in good health (CMV status not recorded). Some clones in this sample may be carry-over from other donors' samples. The chain couples TRBV7-2 to TRBJ2-5; D gene ambiguous. CDR3 sequence (DNA): TGTGCCAGCAGCTTAGGGGGAATATCAGAGACCCAGTACTTC. Translating it yields CASSLGGISETQYF.